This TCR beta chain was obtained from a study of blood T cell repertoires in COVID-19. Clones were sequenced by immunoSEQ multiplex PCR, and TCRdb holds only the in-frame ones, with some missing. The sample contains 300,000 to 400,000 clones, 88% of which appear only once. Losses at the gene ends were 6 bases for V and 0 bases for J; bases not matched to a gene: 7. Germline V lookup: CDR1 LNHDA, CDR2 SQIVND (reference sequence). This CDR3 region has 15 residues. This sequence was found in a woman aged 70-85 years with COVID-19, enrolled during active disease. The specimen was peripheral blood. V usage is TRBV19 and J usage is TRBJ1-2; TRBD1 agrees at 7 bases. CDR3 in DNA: TGTGCCAGTAGATCGGGACAGTTAGCTAACTATGGCTACACCTTC. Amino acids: CASRSGQLANYGYTF. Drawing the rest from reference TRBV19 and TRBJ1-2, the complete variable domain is DGGITQSPKYLFRKEGQNVTLSCEQNLNHDAMYWYRQDPGQGLRLIYYSQIVNDFQKGDIAEGYSVSREKKESFPLTVTSAQKNPTAFYLCASRSGQLANYGYTFGSGTRLTVV.